This passage covers 9 T cell receptor beta chains from one sample sequenced in a study of low-dose radiotherapy and immunotherapy resistance in tumors. TRAV and TRBV primers primed cDNA for both TCRalpha and TCRbeta. Amplification, which lasted 20 PCR cycles, used a constant-region primer and V-primer adapter to amplify TCRs. A single record per CDR3 protein comes from TCRdb applying MiXCR to the reads. The sample consists of tens of thousands of distinct CDR3 sequences, more than 7.5% of them appearing once. Documented time point: before trial treatment. The material was PBMCs, obtained before treatment. These TCRs come from a male donor with prostate cancer.

This clonotype has at least ten counts. CDR3 bases: TGTGCCAGCAGCCAAGAGACATTAGCGGGAGCCTACTCTGGGGCCAACGTCCTGACTTTC. Translating gives CASSQETLAGAYSGANVLTF. The chain is built from TRBV4-2 and TRBJ2-6; 9 positions match TRBD2. Germline loops: CDR1 LGHNA, CDR2 YNFKEQ. J was trimmed by 0 bases and V by 0 bases; bases with no gene match: 9. This CDR3 region has 20 residues.

The chain couples TRBV12-3 or TRBV12-4 to TRBJ2-1, with TRBD2 identical over 10 bases. V was pared by 7 bases and J by 8 bases, with 8 bases of the junction left unmatched. This CDR3 comprises 14 residues. The CDR3 DNA follows: TGTGCCAGCACCCCGGGACTAGCGAACGATGAGCAGTTCTTC. Translation: CASTPGLANDEQFF.

This clonotype was found many times. The chain uses TRBV6-5 and TRBJ2-1, with D possibly being TRBD2 (5 bases). Deletions cut 1 base from V and 0 bases from J, with 10 bases between. The CDR3 length is 16 residues. CDR1 and CDR2 (germline): MNHEY, SVGAGI. The CDR3 sequence: CASSYYRLASYNEQFF. CDR3 nucleotides: TGTGCCAGCAGTTACTATCGGCTAGCCTCCTACAATGAGCAGTTCTTC.

There are many counts of this clonotype. The chain is built from TRBV7-9 and TRBJ1-4; D is undetermined. CDR3 size: 13 residues. The germline V gene has CDR1 SEHNR and CDR2 FQNEAQ (reference sequence). Trimming removed 2 bases from V and 8 bases from J, with 9 bases in between. The CDR3 DNA sequence: TGTGCCAGCAGCTTATTTCCCCAGGAAAAACTGTTTTTT. This codes for CASSLFPQEKLFF. The full variable domain, in which reference TRBV7-9 and TRBJ1-4 provide the parts outside the CDR3, is DTGVSQNPRHKITKRGQNVTFRCDPISEHNRLYWYRQTLGQGPEFLTYFQNEAQLEKSRLLSDRFSAERPKGSFSTLEIQRTEQGDSAMYLCASSLFPQEKLFFGSGTQLSVL.

This clonotype was observed at least ten times. This chain uses TRBV24-1 with TRBJ1-4; 7 bases are shared with TRBD1. CDR3 length: 15 residues. Per the germline V gene, CDR1 is KGHDR and CDR2 is SFDVKD. The trim removed 3 bases at V and 3 bases at J, leaving 3 bases unmatched. As DNA, the CDR3 is TGTGCCACCAGTGATACAGGGGCCGCTAATGAAAAACTGTTTTTT. Protein: CATSDTGAANEKLFF.

The J gene is TRBJ2-1, the V gene TRBV7-2; TRBD2 aligns across 8 bases. V trimming: 2 bases; J trimming: 4 bases; junction bases outside the gene matches: 7. Germline V lookup: CDR1 SGHTA, CDR2 FQGNSA. The CDR3 contains 16 residues. The CDR3 loop reads CASSLTSGGVYNEQFF. The CDR3 DNA sequence: TGTGCCAGCAGCTTAACTAGCGGAGGGGTATACAATGAGCAGTTCTTC.

This clonotype was observed many times. This sequence joins TRBV5-1 and TRBJ2-1, with 15 bases aligning to TRBD2. V was clipped by 4 bases and J by 1 base; unmatched bases: 6. The CDR3 loop spans 18 amino acids. CDR1 SGHRS and CDR2 YFSETQ come from the germline V gene. The CDR3 DNA sequence: TGCGCCAGCAGCCCGGGACTAGCGGGAGGAAGGTCCTACAATGAGCAGTTCTTC. Its translation: CASSPGLAGGRSYNEQFF.

In its sample, this clonotype was seen many times. This chain connects TRBV4-2 to TRBJ2-1; 12 positions match TRBD2. This CDR3 is 19 amino acids long. Germline CDR1 LGHNA, CDR2 YNFKEQ. V lost 0 bases to trimming and J lost 3 bases; unmatched junction nucleotides: 9. In DNA form, the CDR3 reads TGTGCCAGCAGCCAAGATGTACCTAGCGGGAGGGGAAACTACAATGAGCAGTTCTTC. It yields the protein CASSQDVPSGRGNYNEQFF.

This clonotype was recorded at least ten times. The chain has TRBV5-1 and TRBJ2-1; possibly TRBD2 for D (5 bases). Per germline, CDR1 SGHRS and CDR2 YFSETQ. The V end lost 2 bases, the J end lost 1 base, and 7 bases lay between the germline ends. CDR3 size: 14 residues. CDR3 loop: CASSLSGSYNEQFF. CDR3 DNA sequence: TGCGCCAGCAGCTTAAGCGGTTCCTACAATGAGCAGTTCTTC.